These 22 T cell receptor beta chains were sequenced from one sample in a study of blood T cell repertoires in COVID-19. Data came from immunoSEQ multiplex PCR; TCRdb stores just in-frame clones and leaves some out. The sample lists 250,000 to 350,000 clones, more than 80% seen once, with under 3% in the top ten. The sample comprised PBMCs or T cells enriched from blood (not recorded which). These receptor sequences come from a woman aged 18-29 years who had recovered from COVID-19.

This clone was detected only a few times. The chain uses TRBV19 and TRBJ2-3, with 11 bases aligning to TRBD2. V gave up 7 bases and J gave up 5 bases; unmatched junction bases: 11. Looked up from germline, CDR1 is LNHDA and CDR2 is SQIVND (reference sequence). The CDR3 extends over 16 amino acids. This CDR3 reads CASTYVAGGPEDTQYF. The CDR3 coding sequence is TGTGCCAGTACCTACGTAGCGGGGGGGCCGGAAGATACGCAGTATTTT.

The chain uses TRBV20-1 and TRBJ2-3; 12 bases agree with TRBD2. Trimming took 3 bases from V and 3 from J; bases not matched to a gene: 7. Germline CDR1 reads DFQATT; CDR2 reads SNEGSKA (reference sequence). The CDR3 is made up of 16 amino acids. In nucleotides, the CDR3 is TGCAGTGCTAGTCCTAGACTAGCGGGGGTGACAGATACGCAGTATTTT. Residues: CSASPRLAGVTDTQYF.

This chain uses TRBV9 with TRBJ1-4; no firm D call. With 1 base removed from V and 10 bases from J, the gap between germline ends came to 11 bases. CDR3 size: 13 residues. Germline V gene lookup returns CDR1 SGDLS and CDR2 YYNGEE. CDR3 amino acids: CASSVSRTGKLFF. As DNA, the CDR3 is TGTGCCAGCAGCGTATCACGCACTGGAAAACTGTTTTTT.

The chain couples TRBV7-9 to TRBJ1-2; 7 bases agree with TRBD1. The trim removed 4 bases at V and 4 bases at J, leaving 6 bases unmatched. The CDR3 has 14 amino acids. Looked up from germline, CDR1 is SEHNR and CDR2 is FQNEAQ (reference sequence). CDR3 sequence: CASSSDRVGYGYTF. The CDR3 DNA follows: TGTGCCAGCAGCTCAGACAGGGTGGGCTATGGCTACACCTTC.

The gene calls are TRBV11-2 and TRBJ2-7; a possible D gene is TRBD2 (5 bases). V was trimmed by 6 bases and J by 4 bases, leaving 13 bases between them. This CDR3 region has 13 residues. CDR1 and CDR2 (germline): SGHAT, FQNNGV. The CDR3 coding sequence is TGTGCCAGCAGAGCTAGCCCCAAGTACGAGCAGTACTTC. Protein: CASRASPKYEQYF.

The V and J genes are TRBV9 and TRBJ1-1, with D perhaps matching TRBD1 (6 bases). The germline gives CDR1 SGDLS, CDR2 YYNGEE. The germline V and J ends were trimmed by 4 bases and 2 bases, with 12 bases remaining between them. The CDR3 is 14 residues long. The CDR3 sequence: CASSLSRGNTEAFF. The CDR3 nucleotides read TGTGCCAGCAGCCTCTCCAGGGGCAACACTGAAGCTTTCTTT.

The chain employs TRBV18 and TRBJ1-5; a weak D match, TRBD1 (6 bases). Germline V lookup: CDR1 KGHSH, CDR2 LQKENI. V lost 3 bases, J lost 5 bases, and 11 bases lay in between. The CDR3 is made up of 14 amino acids. The DNA of the CDR3 is TGTGCCAGCTCACCGGACAGAGCGGATCAGCCCCAGCATTTT. Amino acids: CASSPDRADQPQHF.

The chain uses TRBV18 and TRBJ1-1, with D unclear. V was pared by 2 bases and J by 0 bases, with 10 bases between. This CDR3 contains 15 residues. Germline values: CDR1 KGHSH, CDR2 LQKENI. The CDR3 DNA reads as TGTGCCAGCTCACCATCGCGACAAATGAACACTGAAGCTTTCTTT. It specifies CASSPSRQMNTEAFF.

The chain is built from TRBV28 and TRBJ2-5; the match to TRBD1 covers 11 bases. The CDR3 runs 15 residues. Germline values: CDR1 MDHEN, CDR2 SYDVKM. Trimming removed 5 bases from V and 3 bases from J; junction bases left unmatched: 5. The DNA for the CDR3 is TGTGCCAGCAGTACCCCGGGACAGGGGGAAGAGACCCAGTACTTC. Its translation is CASSTPGQGEETQYF.

In this sample, this clone turned up a few times. The chain recombines TRBV2 with TRBJ1-6; unclear D gene. This CDR3 contains 14 residues. Germline V lookup: CDR1 SNHLY, CDR2 FYNNEI. V shed 2 bases and J shed 10 bases, with 12 bases lying between them. The CDR3 here is CASSELRAESPLHF. In DNA, the CDR3 is TGTGCCAGCAGTGAACTCCGCGCGGAGTCACCCCTCCACTTT.

This clone was observed once. J is TRBJ2-2 and V is TRBV3-1 (or the pseudogene TRBV3-2); D uncertain. This CDR3 is built from 13 residues. CDR1 is LGHDT and CDR2 is YNNKEL in the germline V gene (reference sequence). V lost 4 bases and J lost 4, with 7 bases in between. CDR3 sequence: CASSPLPTGELFF. CDR3 nucleotides: TGTGCCAGCAGCCCACTCCCCACCGGGGAGCTGTTTTTT.

J is TRBJ1-4 and V is TRBV6-2 or TRBV6-3; D ambiguous. Germline V CDR1 and CDR2: MNHEY, SVGEGT. The length of the CDR3 is 15 residues. Trimming stripped 3 bases from V and 0 bases from J, with 8 bases between. The CDR3 is CASSYEVATNEKLFF. The CDR3 region has the DNA TGTGCCAGCAGTTATGAGGTTGCAACTAATGAAAAACTGTTTTTT.

The V gene is TRBV5-4, the J gene TRBJ1-2, with a possible D match to TRBD1 (5 bases). Between the trimmed V and J ends, which lost 4 bases and 0 bases, there was a span of 19 bases. CDR1 is SGHNT and CDR2 is YYREEE in the germline V gene (reference sequence). This CDR3 comprises 17 residues. The DNA for the CDR3 is TGTGCCAGCAGCCCGCGGGGGGGGACCCAAACTAACTATGGCTACACCTTC. Its protein is CASSPRGGTQTNYGYTF.

This chain joins TRBV9 and TRBJ1-1; possibly TRBD1 for D (6 bases). This CDR3 is 15 amino acids long. V lost 0 bases, J lost 0 bases, and 9 bases lay in between. Looked up from germline, CDR1 is SGDLS and CDR2 is YYNGEE. The CDR3 is CASSVADRLNTEAFF. The CDR3 DNA is TGTGCCAGCAGCGTAGCCGACAGGCTGAACACTGAAGCTTTCTTT.

The chain recombines TRBV11-3 with TRBJ2-3; 7 bases are a match to TRBD2. Germline V gene lookup returns CDR1 SGHNT and CDR2 YENEEA. The CDR3 is 17 amino acids. V lost 1 base, J lost 4 bases, and 11 bases stayed unmatched. The chain's CDR3 is CASSLGYSGTGADTQYF. CDR3 nucleotide sequence: TGTGCCAGCAGCTTAGGTTACAGCGGGACGGGCGCAGATACGCAGTATTTT.

This sequence joins TRBV4-2 and TRBJ2-3; TRBD2 agrees at 11 bases. CDR1 LGHNA and CDR2 YNFKEQ come from the germline V gene. The CDR3 length is 17 residues. Losses at the gene ends were 3 bases for V and 3 bases for J; bases not matched to a gene: 8. CDR3 sequence: CASSHILAGDQTDTQYF. Written as DNA, the CDR3 is TGTGCCAGCAGCCACATACTAGCGGGGGACCAAACAGATACGCAGTATTTT.

The CDR3 reads CASSLAAGKRDEQYF. The CDR3 nucleotides read TGCGCCAGCAGCTTGGCGGCAGGGAAGCGGGACGAGCAGTACTTC. The V and J genes are TRBV5-1 and TRBJ2-7; TRBD2 might be the D (6 bases). The V end was cut by 0 bases, the J end by 5 bases, with 15 bases between. This CDR3 region has 15 residues. Germline V gives CDR1 SGHRS, CDR2 YFSETQ.

V usage is TRBV5-4 and J usage is TRBJ1-2, with a tentative D call TRBD1 (5 bases). Per germline, CDR1 SGHNT and CDR2 YYREEE (reference sequence). V dropped 3 bases and J dropped 11 bases, with 11 bases sitting between them. The CDR3 loop spans 11 amino acids. The DNA for the CDR3 is TGTGCCAGCAGCTCCGACAGCTCTTACACCTTC. As protein: CASSSDSSYTF.

This rearrangement joins TRBV10-1 to TRBJ2-3; 9 bases are a match to TRBD2. This CDR3 spans 19 amino acids. Germline CDR1 is WNHNN and CDR2 is SYGVQD (reference sequence). V dropped 4 bases and J dropped 2; count of bases not matched to a gene: 16. The CDR3 sequence: CASSGPQARGGGNTDTQYF. In nucleotides, the CDR3 is TGCGCCAGCAGTGGACCCCAGGCGCGGGGGGGCGGCAACACAGATACGCAGTATTTT.

A single count supports this clone. The chain carries TRBV9 and TRBJ2-7, with D possibly TRBD2 on 6 matching bases. Germline CDR1 is SGDLS and CDR2 is YYNGEE. The V end was cut by 4 bases, the J end by 7 bases, with 15 bases between. This CDR3 comprises 13 residues. The CDR3 DNA is TGTGCCAGCAGCCCCGACCCGGCGGGGGAGCAGTACTTC. Translating gives CASSPDPAGEQYF.

This chain links TRBV3-1 (or the pseudogene TRBV3-2) with TRBJ2-1; D perhaps matches TRBD2 (5 bases). Trimming left V 6 bases short and J 5 bases short, with 17 bases between. Germline values: CDR1 LGHDT, CDR2 YNNKEL (reference sequence). The CDR3 is 15 residues long. The CDR3 spells CASSRGDGSNNEQFF. The CDR3 region has the DNA TGTGCCAGCAGTCGGGGAGACGGAAGCAACAATGAGCAGTTCTTC.

Written as DNA, the CDR3 is TGTGCCAGCAGCCGCCAACCGGGTCCTGGAGGCTACACCTTC. It yields the protein CASSRQPGPGGYTF. The genes are TRBV3-1 (or the pseudogene TRBV3-2) and TRBJ1-2; D is unresolved. Germline CDR1 is LGHDT and CDR2 is YNNKEL (reference sequence). Deletions cut 4 bases from V and 8 bases from J, with 17 bases between. The CDR3 has 14 residues.